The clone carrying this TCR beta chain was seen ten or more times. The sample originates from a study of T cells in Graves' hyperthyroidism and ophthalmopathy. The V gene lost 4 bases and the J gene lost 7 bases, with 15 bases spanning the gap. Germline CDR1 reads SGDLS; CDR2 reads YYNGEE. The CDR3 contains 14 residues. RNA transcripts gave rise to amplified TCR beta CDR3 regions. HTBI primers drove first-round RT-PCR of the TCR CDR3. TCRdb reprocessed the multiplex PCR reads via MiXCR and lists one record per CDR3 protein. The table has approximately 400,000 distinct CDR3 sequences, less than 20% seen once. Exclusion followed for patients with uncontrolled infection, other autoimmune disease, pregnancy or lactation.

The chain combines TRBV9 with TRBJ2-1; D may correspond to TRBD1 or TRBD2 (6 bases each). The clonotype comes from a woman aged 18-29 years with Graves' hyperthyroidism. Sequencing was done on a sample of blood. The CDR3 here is CASSPSPGANEQFF. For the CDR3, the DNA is TGTGCCAGCAGCCCCTCTCCGGGGGCGAATGAGCAGTTCTTC.